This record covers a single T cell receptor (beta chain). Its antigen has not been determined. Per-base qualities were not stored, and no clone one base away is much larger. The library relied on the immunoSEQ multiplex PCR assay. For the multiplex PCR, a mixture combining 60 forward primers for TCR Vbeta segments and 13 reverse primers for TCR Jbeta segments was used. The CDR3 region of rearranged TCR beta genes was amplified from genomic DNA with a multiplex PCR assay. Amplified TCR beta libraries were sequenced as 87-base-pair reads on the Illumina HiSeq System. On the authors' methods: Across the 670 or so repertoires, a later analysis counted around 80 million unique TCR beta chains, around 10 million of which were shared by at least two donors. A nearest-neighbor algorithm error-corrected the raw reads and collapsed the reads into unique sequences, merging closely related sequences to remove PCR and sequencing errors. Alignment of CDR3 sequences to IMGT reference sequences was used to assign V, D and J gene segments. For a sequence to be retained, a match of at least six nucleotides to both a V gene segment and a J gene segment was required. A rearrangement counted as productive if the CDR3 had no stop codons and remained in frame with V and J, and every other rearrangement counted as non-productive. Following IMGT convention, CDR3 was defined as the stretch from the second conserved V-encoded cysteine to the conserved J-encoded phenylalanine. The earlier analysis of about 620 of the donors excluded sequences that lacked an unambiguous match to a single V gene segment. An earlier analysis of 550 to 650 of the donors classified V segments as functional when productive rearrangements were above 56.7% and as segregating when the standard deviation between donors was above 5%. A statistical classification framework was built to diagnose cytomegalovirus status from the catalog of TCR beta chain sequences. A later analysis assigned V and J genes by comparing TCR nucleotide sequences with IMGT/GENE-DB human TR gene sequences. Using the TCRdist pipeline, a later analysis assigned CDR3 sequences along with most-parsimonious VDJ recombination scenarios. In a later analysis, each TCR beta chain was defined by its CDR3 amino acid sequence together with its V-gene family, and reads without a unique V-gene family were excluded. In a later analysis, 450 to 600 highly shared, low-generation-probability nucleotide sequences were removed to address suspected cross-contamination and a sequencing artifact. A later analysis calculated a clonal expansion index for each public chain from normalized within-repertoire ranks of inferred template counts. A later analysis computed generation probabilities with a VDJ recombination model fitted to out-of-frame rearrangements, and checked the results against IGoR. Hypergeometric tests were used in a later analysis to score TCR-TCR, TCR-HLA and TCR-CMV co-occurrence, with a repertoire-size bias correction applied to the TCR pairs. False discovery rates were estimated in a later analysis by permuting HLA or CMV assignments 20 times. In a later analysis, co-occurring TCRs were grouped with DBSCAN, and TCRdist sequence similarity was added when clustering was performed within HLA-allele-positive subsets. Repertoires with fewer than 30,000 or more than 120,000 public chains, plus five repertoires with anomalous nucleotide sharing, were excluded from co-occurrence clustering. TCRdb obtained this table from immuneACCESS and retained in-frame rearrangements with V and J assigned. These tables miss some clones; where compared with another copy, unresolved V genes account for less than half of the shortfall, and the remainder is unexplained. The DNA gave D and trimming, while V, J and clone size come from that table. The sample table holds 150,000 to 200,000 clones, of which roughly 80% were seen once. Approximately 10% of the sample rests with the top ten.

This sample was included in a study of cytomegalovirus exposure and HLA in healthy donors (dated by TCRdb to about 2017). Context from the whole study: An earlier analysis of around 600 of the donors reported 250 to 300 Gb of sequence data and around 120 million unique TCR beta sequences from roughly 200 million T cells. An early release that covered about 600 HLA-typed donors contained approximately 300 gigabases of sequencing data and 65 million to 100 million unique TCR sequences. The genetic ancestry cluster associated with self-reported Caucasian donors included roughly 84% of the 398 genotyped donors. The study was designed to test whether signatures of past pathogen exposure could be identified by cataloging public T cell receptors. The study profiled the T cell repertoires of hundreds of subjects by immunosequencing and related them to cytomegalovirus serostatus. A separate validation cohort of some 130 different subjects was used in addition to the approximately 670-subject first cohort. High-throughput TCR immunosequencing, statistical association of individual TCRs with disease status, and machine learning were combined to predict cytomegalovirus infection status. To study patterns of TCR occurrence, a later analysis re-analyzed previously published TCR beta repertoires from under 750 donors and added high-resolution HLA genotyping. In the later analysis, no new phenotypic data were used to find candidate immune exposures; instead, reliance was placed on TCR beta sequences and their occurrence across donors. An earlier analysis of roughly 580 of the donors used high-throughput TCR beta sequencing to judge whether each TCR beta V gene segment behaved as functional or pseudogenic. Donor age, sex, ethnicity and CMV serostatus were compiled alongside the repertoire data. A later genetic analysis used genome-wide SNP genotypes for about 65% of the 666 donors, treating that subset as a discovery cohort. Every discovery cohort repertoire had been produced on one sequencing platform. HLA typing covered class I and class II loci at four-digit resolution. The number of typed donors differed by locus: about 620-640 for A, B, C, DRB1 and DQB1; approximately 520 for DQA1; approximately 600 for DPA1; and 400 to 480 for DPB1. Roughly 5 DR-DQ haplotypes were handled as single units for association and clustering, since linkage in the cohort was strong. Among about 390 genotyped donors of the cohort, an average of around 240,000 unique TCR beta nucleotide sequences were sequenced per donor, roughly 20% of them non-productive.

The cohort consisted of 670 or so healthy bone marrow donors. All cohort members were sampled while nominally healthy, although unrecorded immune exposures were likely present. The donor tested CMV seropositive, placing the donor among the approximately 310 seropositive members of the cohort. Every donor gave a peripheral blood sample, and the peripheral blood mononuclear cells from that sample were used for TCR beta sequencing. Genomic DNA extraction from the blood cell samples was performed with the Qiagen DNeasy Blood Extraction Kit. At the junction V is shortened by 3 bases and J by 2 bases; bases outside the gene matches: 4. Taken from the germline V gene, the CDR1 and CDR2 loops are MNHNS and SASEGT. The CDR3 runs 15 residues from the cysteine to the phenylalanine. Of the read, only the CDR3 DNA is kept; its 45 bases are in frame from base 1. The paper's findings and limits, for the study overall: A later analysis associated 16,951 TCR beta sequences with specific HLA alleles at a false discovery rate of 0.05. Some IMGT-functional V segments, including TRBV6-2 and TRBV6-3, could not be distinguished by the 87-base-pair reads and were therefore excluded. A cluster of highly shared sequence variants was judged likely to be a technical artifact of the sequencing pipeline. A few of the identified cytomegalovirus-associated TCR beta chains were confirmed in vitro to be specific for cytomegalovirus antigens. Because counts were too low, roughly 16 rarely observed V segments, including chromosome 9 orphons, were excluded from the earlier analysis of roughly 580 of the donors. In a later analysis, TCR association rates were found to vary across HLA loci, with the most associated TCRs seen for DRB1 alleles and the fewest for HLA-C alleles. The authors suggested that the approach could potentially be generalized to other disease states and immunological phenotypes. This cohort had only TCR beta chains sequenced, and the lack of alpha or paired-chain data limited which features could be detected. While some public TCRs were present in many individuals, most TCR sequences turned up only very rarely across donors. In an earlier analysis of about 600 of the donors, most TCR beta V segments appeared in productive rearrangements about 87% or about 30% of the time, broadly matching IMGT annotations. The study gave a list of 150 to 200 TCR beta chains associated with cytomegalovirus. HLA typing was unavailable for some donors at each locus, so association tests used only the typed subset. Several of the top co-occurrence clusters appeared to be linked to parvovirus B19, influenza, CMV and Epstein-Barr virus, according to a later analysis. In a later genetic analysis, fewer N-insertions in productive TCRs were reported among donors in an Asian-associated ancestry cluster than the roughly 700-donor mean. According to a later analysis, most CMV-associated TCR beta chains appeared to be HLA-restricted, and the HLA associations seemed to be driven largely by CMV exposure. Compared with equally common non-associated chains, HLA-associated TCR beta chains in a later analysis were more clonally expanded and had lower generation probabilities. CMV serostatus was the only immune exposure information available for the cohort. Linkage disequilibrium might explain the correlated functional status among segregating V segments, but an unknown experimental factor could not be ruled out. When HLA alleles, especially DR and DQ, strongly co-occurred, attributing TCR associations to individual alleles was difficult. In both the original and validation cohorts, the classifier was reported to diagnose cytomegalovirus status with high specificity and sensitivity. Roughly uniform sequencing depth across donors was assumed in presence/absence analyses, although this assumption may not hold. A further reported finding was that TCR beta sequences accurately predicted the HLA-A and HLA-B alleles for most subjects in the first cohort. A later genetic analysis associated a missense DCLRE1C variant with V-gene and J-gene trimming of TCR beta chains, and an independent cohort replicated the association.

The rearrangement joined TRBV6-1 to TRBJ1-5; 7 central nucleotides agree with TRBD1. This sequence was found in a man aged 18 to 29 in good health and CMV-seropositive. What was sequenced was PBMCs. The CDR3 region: CASSEGTAGNQPQHF. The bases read TGTGCCAGCAGTGAGGGGACAGCGGGCAATCAGCCCCAGCATTTT.